The 28 T cell receptor beta chains reported below all come from one sample, sequenced in a study of blood T cells in healthy people across ages. Together with a sample-barcoded 5' primer, a J-beta primer mix was included in a second PCR lasting about 6 to 11 cycles. TCRdb passed the 5' RACE reads through MiXCR, listing each CDR3 protein once. The sample comprises more than 1,400,000 distinct CDR3 sequences, approximately 42% of which are singletons, and under 8% rests with the top ten. Sequencing input: blood. The receptors derive from a young woman in good health.

The rearrangement joins TRBV20-1 to TRBJ2-2; no definite D call. V was clipped by 0 bases and J by 4 bases, with 6 bases between them. Germline CDR1 DFQATT, CDR2 SNEGSKA (reference sequence). The CDR3 runs 13 residues. The CDR3 spells CSARELLTGELFF. The CDR3, as DNA: TGCAGTGCTAGAGAACTGCTCACCGGGGAGCTGTTTTTT.

As concerns this clonotype: The junction and the germline gene differ at one end; a read error may be behind it. V gene TRBV6-2 or TRBV6-3 combines with J gene TRBJ2-1; tentative D call: TRBD2 (5 bases). The CDR3 spans 15 residues. From germline, CDR1 is MNHEY and CDR2 SVGEGT. CDR3 protein: CASTAGIGSYNEPFF. The CDR3 region has the DNA TGTGCCAGCACCGCCGGGATCGGCTCCTACAATGAGCCGTTCTTC.

This chain uses TRBV20-1 with TRBJ2-4; D perhaps matches TRBD1 (6 bases). Germline V gene data show CDR1 as DFQATT and CDR2 as SNEGSKA (reference sequence). Between the trimmed V and J ends, which lost 6 bases and 1 base, there was a span of 13 bases. CDR3 length: 14 residues. The CDR3: CSAVTQGAKNIQYF. Written as DNA, the CDR3 is TGCAGTGCCGTGACGCAGGGGGCCAAAAACATTCAGTACTTC.

This chain connects TRBV29-1 to TRBJ2-5; D perhaps matches TRBD1 (6 bases). Germline CDR1 SQVTM, CDR2 ANQGSEA. V dropped 3 bases and J dropped 5 bases, with 19 bases sitting between them. The CDR3 totals 15 residues. The CDR3 loop reads CSVEVQGPLGETQYF. CDR3 nucleotide sequence: TGCAGCGTTGAGGTCCAGGGGCCCCTTGGGGAGACCCAGTACTTC.

The rearrangement links TRBV6-5 to TRBJ2-2, with 10 nucleotides matching TRBD2. V was pared by 4 bases and J by 2 bases, with 10 bases of the junction left unmatched. The CDR3 length is 18 residues. From germline, CDR1 is MNHEY and CDR2 SVGAGI. The CDR3 here is CASSFSSGGPRNTGELFF. The CDR3 DNA reads as TGTGCCAGCAGTTTCTCTAGCGGGGGCCCTCGAAACACCGGGGAGCTGTTTTTT.

The chain employs TRBV10-3 and TRBJ2-5; D not resolved. V lost 2 bases, J lost 5 bases, and 9 bases lay in between. Germline CDR1 is ENHRY and CDR2 is SYGVKD. The CDR3 is 13 residues long. CDR3 sequence: CAISETIMETQYF. In DNA, the CDR3 is TGTGCCATCAGTGAGACGATAATGGAGACCCAGTACTTC.

This clonotype has a single count. The V call is TRBV27, the J call TRBJ1-6, with 8 bases identical to TRBD1. The CDR3 has 15 amino acids. Germline V gene sequence: CDR1 MNHEY, CDR2 SMNVEV (reference sequence). V lost 5 bases, J lost 3 bases, and 3 bases stayed unmatched. The CDR3 region is CASSTGGIYNSPLHF. In DNA form, the CDR3 reads TGTGCCAGCAGTACAGGGGGAATCTATAATTCACCCCTCCACTTT.

CDR3 nucleotides: TGTGCCAGCAAGAGGGACTATGGCTACACCTTC. It specifies CASKRDYGYTF. The genes are TRBV6-1 and TRBJ1-2; D gene unclear. Looked up from germline, CDR1 is MNHNS and CDR2 is SASEGT. This CDR3 spans 11 amino acids. V was cut by 7 bases and J by 3 bases, with 6 bases left in between.

This clonotype appeared a few times. This chain joins TRBV25-1 and TRBJ1-1; maybe TRBD1 (5 bases). Germline-derived CDR1 and CDR2 are MGHDK and SYGVNS. There are 14 residues in the CDR3. With 1 base removed from V and 4 bases from J, the gap between germline ends came to 10 bases. CDR3 sequence reads: CASSELLGGTEAFF. CDR3 bases: TGTGCCAGCAGTGAATTATTGGGGGGCACTGAAGCTTTCTTT.

J is TRBJ1-1 and V is TRBV6-5, with a possible D match to TRBD1 (5 bases). CDR3 length: 16 amino acids. Trimming took 0 bases from V and 5 from J, leaving 16 bases between them. Germline-derived CDR1 and CDR2 are MNHEY and SVGAGI. The CDR3 here is CASSYSIGGGITEAFF. The DNA for the CDR3 is TGTGCCAGCAGTTACTCGATCGGCGGGGGTATAACTGAAGCTTTCTTT.

The chain recombines TRBV7-9 with TRBJ1-2; tentatively, D is TRBD1 (6 bases). Per germline, CDR1 SEHNR and CDR2 FQNEAQ (reference sequence). Trimming removed 6 bases from V and 4 bases from J, with 15 bases in between. The CDR3 extends over 14 amino acids. CDR3 sequence reads: CASRRTAVFYGYTF. CDR3 sequence (DNA): TGTGCCAGCAGACGGACAGCAGTGTTCTATGGCTACACCTTC.

The J gene is TRBJ1-1, the V gene TRBV9; weak D call: TRBD1 (5 bases). Germline lookup yields CDR1 SGDLS and CDR2 YYNGEE. This CDR3 region has 15 residues. Deletions cut 4 bases from V and 6 bases from J, with 19 bases between. The CDR3 DNA is TGTGCCAGCAGCTCCCTGTCAGGGCAGGGAGCTGAAGCTTTCTTT. It translates to CASSSLSGQGAEAFF.

The DNA for the CDR3 is TGTGCCAGCAGGGGTGTCAAAGAGACCCAGTACTTC. Amino acid sequence: CASRGVKETQYF. This rearrangement joins TRBV28 to TRBJ2-4; D is uncertain. The end of the DNA aligns better with TRBJ2-5, so the J call may be wrong. The CDR3 extends over 12 amino acids. Germline CDR1 is MDHEN and CDR2 is SYDVKM.

This clonotype has more than one count but fewer than ten. The chain is built from TRBV6-5 and TRBJ1-2, with 10 nucleotides matching TRBD1. The V segment lost 4 bases and the J segment 6 bases; nucleotides outside the gene matches: 17. This CDR3 contains 18 residues. Germline lookup yields CDR1 MNHEY and CDR2 SVGAGI. CDR3 bases: TGTGCCAGCAGTTCACAAGGGACAGGGGCCCACCCGGAGGATGGCTACACCTTC. Protein: CASSSQGTGAHPEDGYTF.

J is TRBJ1-3 and V is TRBV7-6; D is possibly TRBD1 (6 bases). Per the germline V gene, CDR1 is SGHVS and CDR2 is FNYEAQ. The CDR3 consists of 16 residues. V was trimmed by 3 bases and J by 1 base, leaving 13 bases between them. CDR3 protein: CASSFQGGLSGNTIYF. CDR3 in DNA: TGTGCCAGCAGCTTCCAAGGGGGTCTTTCTGGAAACACCATATATTTT.

The V call is TRBV20-1, the J call TRBJ1-4; unclear D gene. Trimming shortened V by 0 bases and J by 5 bases, and 16 bases separated the two germline ends. The CDR3 spans 16 residues. Looked up from germline, CDR1 is DFQATT and CDR2 is SNEGSKA (reference sequence). As DNA, the CDR3 is TGCAGTGCTAGAGATCCCTCAGCTGCCACAAATGAAAAACTGTTTTTT. Translated, it gives CSARDPSAATNEKLFF.

CDR3 coding DNA: TGCGCCAGCAGCTTGTGGCAGGGATCACAGCCCCAGCATTTT. Translating it yields CASSLWQGSQPQHF. The chain carries TRBV5-1 and TRBJ1-5; D possibly corresponds to TRBD1 (5 bases). CDR1 and CDR2 (germline): SGHRS, YFSETQ. The CDR3 sequence is 14 residues long. The V gene lost 1 base and the J gene lost 7 bases, with 12 bases spanning the gap. Drawing the rest from reference TRBV5-1 and TRBJ1-5, the complete variable domain is KAGVTQTPRYLIKTRGQQVTLSCSPISGHRSVSWYQQTPGQGLQFLFEYFSETQRNKGNFPGRFSGRQFSNSRSEMNVSTLELGDSALYLCASSLWQGSQPQHFGDGTRLSIL.

This clonotype was observed a handful of times. This chain links TRBV28 with TRBJ2-3; 8 bases map to TRBD1. The germline CDR1 and CDR2 sequences are MDHEN and SYDVKM. The V segment lost 5 bases and the J segment 4 bases; nucleotides outside the gene matches: 8. This CDR3 contains 15 residues. CDR3 coding DNA: TGTGCCAGCAGTATTAGACAGGGGCGTTCAGATACGCAGTATTTT. It yields the protein CASSIRQGRSDTQYF.

Turning to this clonotype: A much larger clonotype is one base distant, so this may be a read error. The chain combines TRBV24-1 with TRBJ2-5; 9 nucleotides align to TRBD2. Germline loops: CDR1 KGHDR, CDR2 SFDVKD. This CDR3 is 15 amino acids long. CDR3 sequence: CAASDRTSVQETQYF. The CDR3 nucleotides are TGTGCCGCCAGTGACCGGACTAGCGTCCAAGAGACCCAGTACTTC.

This clonotype was recorded a few times. The rearrangement links TRBV6-5 to TRBJ2-7; 10 positions match TRBD2. Unmatched junction bases numbered 6, after V lost 6 bases and J lost 1 base. Germline V gene data show CDR1 as MNHEY and CDR2 as SVGAGI. The CDR3 is made up of 15 amino acids. CDR3 sequence: CASRSSGRTSYEQYF. The CDR3 DNA sequence: TGTGCCAGCAGATCTAGCGGGAGAACATCCTACGAGCAGTACTTC.

This clonotype occurred a few times. The gene calls are TRBV9 and TRBJ2-1, with 8 bases matching TRBD1. With V trimmed by 3 bases and J by 3 bases, 5 bases remained unmatched. This CDR3 spans 15 amino acids. CDR1 is SGDLS and CDR2 is YYNGEE in the germline V gene. CDR3: CASSGVGTGYNEQFF. CDR3 coding DNA: TGTGCCAGCAGCGGGGTTGGGACAGGCTACAATGAGCAGTTCTTC.

V usage is TRBV6-1 and J usage is TRBJ2-1; the match to TRBD2 covers 9 bases. There are 15 residues in the CDR3. CDR1 is MNHNS, CDR2 SASEGT, per germline. With 4 bases clipped from V and 7 bases from J, the junction kept 8 bases outside the gene matches. The DNA for the CDR3 is TGTGCCAGCAGTGTCCTAGCGGGGCCTCTGAATGAGCAGTTCTTC. Translation: CASSVLAGPLNEQFF.

This chain connects TRBV7-2 to TRBJ2-5; no clear D gene. The CDR3 runs 15 residues. The ends were cut back, 1 base at V and 11 bases at J, with 20 bases in the middle. Germline-derived CDR1 and CDR2 are SGHTA and FQGNSA. CDR3 residues: CASSLGAATYNEQYF. The CDR3 nucleotides are TGTGCCAGCAGCTTAGGAGCAGCTACCTACAATGAGCAGTACTTC.

J is TRBJ1-1 and V is TRBV10-3; 8 bases match TRBD1. Per the germline V gene, CDR1 is ENHRY and CDR2 is SYGVKD. Trimming removed 4 bases from V and 0 bases from J; junction bases left unmatched: 4. The CDR3 contains 15 residues. The CDR3 DNA follows: TGTGCCATCAGTGCGGACAGGGTCATGAACACTGAAGCTTTCTTT. Its protein product is CAISADRVMNTEAFF.

The gene calls are TRBV3-1 and TRBJ2-5; 9 bases match TRBD1. The CDR3 length is 17 residues. Germline V gene sequence: CDR1 LGHDT, CDR2 YNNKEL (reference sequence). J gave up 5 bases and V 1 base, and 11 bases lay outside the gene matches. In DNA, the CDR3 is TGTGCCAGCAGCCAAGCCGGGACAGGGAGAGCGGGGGAGACCCAGTACTTC. Its translation is CASSQAGTGRAGETQYF.

This clonotype was seen a few times. This chain uses TRBV5-1 with TRBJ1-1; 7 bases are a match to TRBD1. CDR3 length: 13 amino acids. V was pared by 3 bases and J by 1 base, with 0 bases of the junction left unmatched. From germline, CDR1 is SGHRS and CDR2 YFSETQ. The CDR3 sequence: CASSWDRNTEAFF. For the CDR3, the DNA is TGCGCCAGCAGCTGGGACAGGAACACTGAAGCTTTCTTT.

This clonotype was recorded a few times. The rearrangement links TRBV3-1 to TRBJ2-7; D not certain. This CDR3 region has 16 residues. Per germline, CDR1 LGHDT and CDR2 YNNKEL (reference sequence). V lost 1 base and J 3 bases, leaving 16 bases between the germline ends. The CDR3 loop is CASSQGASPPLYEQYF. DNA for the CDR3: TGTGCCAGCAGCCAAGGTGCTAGTCCCCCACTCTACGAGCAGTACTTC.

The rearrangement uses TRBV27 and TRBJ2-7, with 7 bases identical to TRBD2. Germline-derived CDR1 and CDR2 are MNHEY and SMNVEV (reference sequence). With V trimmed by 4 bases and J by 4 bases, 7 bases remained unmatched. The CDR3 is made up of 14 amino acids. Written as DNA, the CDR3 is TGTGCCAGCAGTTCCGGATTCGGGGGGTACGAGCAGTACTTC. This encodes CASSSGFGGYEQYF.